This T cell receptor beta chain was identified during a study of blood T cell repertoires in COVID-19. About the study: COVID-19 samples, acute and convalescent, were from the United States, Italy and Spain. PBMCs, B-cell-depleted T cells, or T cells provided the cDNA or gDNA that made up the material.

Per the original data handling: Quantification of nucleated cells was approximated via reference gene primer amplification. TCRdb's copy holds only in-frame clones and misses some; the assay was immunoSEQ multiplex PCR. The V and J calls and clone size come from that table; D and trimming were worked out from the DNA. In the table there are approximately 70,000 clones, 82% of which are singletons. The CDR3 covers 16 residues. Trimming stripped 5 bases from V and 0 bases from J, with 15 bases between. From germline, CDR1 is LNHDA and CDR2 SQIVND (reference sequence). This clone was observed a single time.

V is TRBV19 and J is TRBJ2-3, with D tentatively TRBD1 (6 bases). The sequence was collected from an elderly woman with acute or convalescent COVID-19. The sequenced sample consisted of peripheral blood. The CDR3 nucleotides read TGTGCCAGTAGTCGTCTAGGACAGACTAGCACAGATACGCAGTATTTT. Amino acid sequence: CASSRLGQTSTDTQYF.